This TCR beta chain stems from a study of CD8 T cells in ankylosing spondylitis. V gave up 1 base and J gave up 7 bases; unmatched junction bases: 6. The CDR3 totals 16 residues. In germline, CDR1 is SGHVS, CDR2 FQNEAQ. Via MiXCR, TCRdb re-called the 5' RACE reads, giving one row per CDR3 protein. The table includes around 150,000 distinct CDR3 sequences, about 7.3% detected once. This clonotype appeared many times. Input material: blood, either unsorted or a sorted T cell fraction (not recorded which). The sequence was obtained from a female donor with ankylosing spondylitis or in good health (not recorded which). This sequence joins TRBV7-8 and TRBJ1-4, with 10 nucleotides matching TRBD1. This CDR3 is CASSLDRTGGGEKLFF. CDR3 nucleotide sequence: TGTGCCAGCAGCTTAGACCGGACAGGGGGTGGTGAAAAACTGTTTTTT.